Below are 20 T cell receptor beta chains sequenced from a single sample in a study of cytomegalovirus exposure and HLA in healthy donors. PCR used 60 Vbeta primers and 13 Jbeta primers. Measured with immunoSEQ multiplex PCR; TCRdb has only the in-frame clones, and not every one. The repertoire includes 220,000 or so clones, approximately 68% of them detected once, and under 2% sits in the top ten. Sequenced: PBMCs. These receptors all stem from a woman aged 25 to 39 in good health and CMV-seronegative.

This clone came up a few times. Other DNA sequences in the same sample also yield this CDR3. V is TRBV7-9 and J is TRBJ2-1; 7 positions match TRBD2. The germline V gene has CDR1 SEHNR and CDR2 FQNEAQ (reference sequence). The J segment lost 4 bases and the V segment lost 0 bases, leaving 0 bases of the junction unmatched. The CDR3 length is 14 residues. The chain's CDR3 is CASSLAGGYNEQFF. For the CDR3, the DNA is TGTGCCAGCAGCTTAGCGGGGGGGTACAATGAGCAGTTCTTC. The entire variable domain, with the rest obtained from reference TRBV7-9 and TRBJ2-1, is as follows: DTGVSQNPRHKITKRGQNVTFRCDPISEHNRLYWYRQTLGQGPEFLTYFQNEAQLEKSRLLSDRFSAERPKGSFSTLEIQRTEQGDSAMYLCASSLAGGYNEQFFGPGTRLTVL.

The chain couples TRBV6-1 to TRBJ1-1, with 9 bases aligning to TRBD1. Germline V gene lookup returns CDR1 MNHNS and CDR2 SASEGT. V lost 6 bases and J lost 1; bases outside the gene matches: 6. The CDR3 covers 15 residues. The chain's CDR3 is CASRPGTGSNTEAFF. The CDR3 DNA is TGTGCCAGCAGGCCTGGGACAGGGTCGAACACTGAAGCTTTCTTT.

V and J are TRBV6-1 and TRBJ2-7; 11 bases are a match to TRBD2. Germline V gives CDR1 MNHNS, CDR2 SASEGT. The CDR3 is 15 amino acids. The ends lost 7 bases at V and 3 bases at J; junction bases unmatched: 8. CDR3 protein: CASNQELAGGYEQYF. CDR3 coding DNA: TGTGCCAGCAATCAAGAGCTAGCGGGAGGCTACGAGCAGTACTTC.

This chain links TRBV4-2 with TRBJ2-2; TRBD2 matches at 9 bases. This CDR3 region has 17 residues. CDR1 is LGHNA, CDR2 YNFKEQ, per germline. Trimming took 0 bases from V and 2 from J; bases not matched to a gene: 4. The CDR3 loop reads CASSQDIAGVNTGELFF. In nucleotides, the CDR3 is TGTGCCAGCAGCCAAGATATAGCGGGGGTTAACACCGGGGAGCTGTTTTTT.

This clone was seen just once. This chain uses TRBV9 with TRBJ1-1; a weak D match, TRBD1 (5 bases). There are 14 residues in the CDR3. Per the germline V gene, CDR1 is SGDLS and CDR2 is YYNGEE. V was shortened by 3 bases and J by 1 base, with 10 bases between the two germline ends. The CDR3 loop reads CASSEPTENTEAFF. CDR3 DNA sequence: TGTGCCAGCAGCGAACCGACAGAGAACACTGAAGCTTTCTTT.

This clone was picked up a small number of times. The junction differs from germline at one of its ends, possibly a read error. The gene calls are TRBV4-1 and TRBJ1-2, with a possible D match to TRBD1 (5 bases). CDR3 length: 16 amino acids. Germline V CDR1 and CDR2: MGHRA, YSYEKL. CDR3 sequence (DNA): TGCGCCAGCAGCCAAAGTTCGAGAGGGACTAACTATGGCTACAGCTTC. It encodes CASSQSSRGTNYGYSF.

Notes on this clone: A read error may produce the germline difference seen at one junction end. The chain combines TRBV6-5 with TRBJ2-2; D unresolved. The CDR3 runs to 13 residues. Per germline, CDR1 MNHEY and CDR2 SVGAGI. The CDR3, as DNA: TGTGCCAGCAGTGACTCTAGCACCGGGGAGCTGTTTTTT. Its translation is CASSDSSTGELFF.

On this clone: Germline and junction disagree at one end, which may indicate a read error. V gene TRBV10-3 combines with J gene TRBJ2-7; 12 bases fit TRBD2. Germline V gives CDR1 ENHRY, CDR2 SYGVKD. The CDR3 contains 17 residues. The CDR3 region has the DNA TGTGCCATCAGTGATTATAGTACGCTAGCGGGAGGGTACGGGCAGTACTTC. This gives the protein CAISDYSTLAGGYGQYF.

This clone showed up just once. An end of the junction differs from the germline gene, which may be a read error. The chain is built from TRBV6-5 and TRBJ1-6; tentative D call: TRBD1 (5 bases). The CDR3 spans 15 residues. Looked up from germline, CDR1 is MNHEY and CDR2 is SVGAGI. The CDR3 sequence is CASTYSGPMGSPLHF. The CDR3 bases are TGTGCCAGCACTTACTCGGGGCCTATGGGCTCACCCCTCCACTTT.

V gene TRBV19 combines with J gene TRBJ2-3; 7 bases align to TRBD2. From germline, CDR1 is LNHDA and CDR2 SQIVND (reference sequence). The CDR3 sequence is 16 residues long. The J segment lost 4 bases and the V segment lost 5 bases, leaving 12 bases of the junction unmatched. Here the CDR3 DNA reads TGTGCCAGTAGTGTGACGACTAGCCCCTCAGCAGATACGCAGTATTTT. This translates into CASSVTTSPSADTQYF.

The genes are TRBV6-5 and TRBJ2-2; D is unclear. V lost 7 bases to trimming and J lost 5 bases, with 5 bases between them. This CDR3 has 11 residues. Germline V gene lookup returns CDR1 MNHEY and CDR2 SVGAGI. CDR3 protein: CASTATGELFF. CDR3 bases: TGTGCCAGCACCGCGACCGGGGAGCTGTTTTTT.

Concerning this clone itself: Other DNA variants within this sample encode the same CDR3. V usage is TRBV30 and J usage is TRBJ1-5; D not certain. Per the germline V gene, CDR1 is GTSNPN and CDR2 is SVGIG (reference sequence). The CDR3 is made up of 12 amino acids. Trimming pared 1 base from V and 2 bases from J, leaving 3 bases between. The DNA for the CDR3 is TGTGCCTGGAGTGGAGGCAATCAGCCCCAGCATTTT. This translates into CAWSGGNQPQHF.

V and J are TRBV19 and TRBJ1-2; D may be TRBD1 (5 bases). Trimming left V 11 bases short and J 4 bases short, with 23 bases between. The CDR3 sequence is 15 residues long. The germline gives CDR1 LNHDA, CDR2 SQIVND (reference sequence). This chain's CDR3 is CAGETGDRPLYGYTF. The CDR3 nucleotides are TGTGCCGGCGAAACAGGAGATCGCCCACTCTATGGCTACACCTTC.

On this clone: At one boundary the junction diverges from the germline segment, which might be a read error. The chain uses TRBV7-9 and TRBJ1-1; 8 bases line up with TRBD1. Germline V gives CDR1 SEHNR, CDR2 FQNEAQ (reference sequence). The CDR3 has 14 residues. CDR3 sequence: CSSSTRQGRTEAFF. The CDR3 region has the DNA TGTTCCAGCAGCACTCGACAGGGGCGGACTGAAGCTTTCTTT.

The gene calls are TRBV6-1 and TRBJ2-7; 7 bases align to TRBD1. The CDR3 is 16 amino acids. Germline V gene lookup returns CDR1 MNHNS and CDR2 SASEGT. J lost 3 bases, V lost 4 bases, and 12 bases had no gene match. The CDR3 sequence is CASSGPLRGQDYEQYF. CDR3 sequence (DNA): TGTGCCAGCAGTGGACCTTTAAGGGGGCAAGACTACGAGCAGTACTTC.

The chain uses TRBV14 and TRBJ2-2; 8 bases fit TRBD1. Germline V CDR1 and CDR2: SGHDN, FVKESK. The CDR3 loop spans 15 amino acids. Germline trimming cut 7 bases from V and 7 bases from J; bases unmatched to any gene: 11. The CDR3 loop is CASTNLRGLGGELFF. CDR3 nucleotide sequence: TGTGCCAGCACCAACCTCAGGGGGCTTGGCGGGGAGCTGTTTTTT.

The gene calls are TRBV19 and TRBJ1-3; D is uncertain. This CDR3 is built from 15 residues. Germline-derived CDR1 and CDR2 are LNHDA and SQIVND (reference sequence). Trimming pared 7 bases from V and 0 bases from J, leaving 13 bases between. CDR3 sequence reads: CASKWRSASGNTIYF. The CDR3 DNA sequence: TGTGCCAGTAAATGGAGGTCCGCCTCTGGAAACACCATATATTTT.

V gene TRBV15 combines with J gene TRBJ2-7; 9 bases align to TRBD2. Trimming removed 0 bases from V and 1 base from J; junction bases left unmatched: 4. CDR3 length equals 16 residues. The germline V gene encodes CDR1 LNHNV and CDR2 YYDKDF (reference sequence). CDR3: CATSRDLGLASYEQYF. CDR3 sequence (DNA): TGTGCCACCAGCAGAGATTTAGGACTAGCGTCCTACGAGCAGTACTTC.

The V and J genes are TRBV6-5 and TRBJ2-2; 8 bases align to TRBD1. With V trimmed by 5 bases and J by 5 bases, 7 bases remained unmatched. The CDR3 is made up of 15 amino acids. Germline lookup yields CDR1 MNHEY and CDR2 SVGAGI. In DNA, the CDR3 is TGTGCCAGCAGTGCACAGGACAGGGAAACCGGGGAGCTGTTTTTT. Amino acids: CASSAQDRETGELFF.

The rearrangement links TRBV11-3 to TRBJ2-1; D might be TRBD2 (6 bases). The V and J ends lost 4 bases and 6 bases respectively, with 16 bases between them. The CDR3 loop spans 15 amino acids. CDR1 SGHNT and CDR2 YENEEA come from the germline V gene. The CDR3 reads CASSSGGPGFNEQFF. Here the CDR3 DNA reads TGTGCCAGCAGCTCCGGAGGGCCAGGATTCAATGAGCAGTTCTTC.